Sequencing of this TCR beta chain was carried out in a study of T cell repertoires in cytomegalovirus infection. Study-wide context: Evidence of both CMV infection and a matching HLA type came from public TCR beta signatures.

The CDR3 is made up of 17 amino acids. Germline-derived CDR1 and CDR2 are SGHAT and FQDESV (reference sequence). V was cut by 5 bases and J by 0 bases, with 17 bases left in between. TCRdb itself ran the reads through MiXCR, one entry per CDR3 protein. The table lists around 440,000 distinct CDR3 sequences, 11% of them singletons. This clonotype was counted ten times or more. Specimen: PBMCs. This TCR came from a human donor in good health (CMV status not recorded). Some clones in this sample may be carry-over from other donors' samples. This chain connects TRBV11-1 to TRBJ1-5; D may be TRBD1 (5 bases). For the CDR3, the DNA is TGTGCCAGCAGCCTACGGGGCCTCACTTATAGCAATCAGCCCCAGCATTTT. Its protein product is CASSLRGLTYSNQPQHF.